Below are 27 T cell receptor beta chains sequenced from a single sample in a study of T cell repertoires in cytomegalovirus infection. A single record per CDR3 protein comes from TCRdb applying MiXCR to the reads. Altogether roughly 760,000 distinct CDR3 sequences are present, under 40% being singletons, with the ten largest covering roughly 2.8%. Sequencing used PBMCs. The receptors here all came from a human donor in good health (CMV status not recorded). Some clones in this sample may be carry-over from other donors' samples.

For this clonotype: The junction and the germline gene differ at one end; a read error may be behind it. CDR3 sequence: CASSLAHSGASSHHAQYF. For the CDR3, the DNA is TGTGCTAGCAGCTTAGCGCACTCCGGGGCCTCCTCACACCACGCGCAGTATTTT. The chain employs TRBV7-6 and TRBJ2-3; D may be TRBD1 or TRBD2 (5 bases each). The germline CDR1 and CDR2 sequences are SGHVS and FNYEAQ. This CDR3 is 18 amino acids long.

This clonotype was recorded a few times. The CDR3 DNA reads TGTGCCAGCAGCCCGCTTGGGCCAGTTGGCACCGGGGAGCTGTTTTTT. Translated, it gives CASSPLGPVGTGELFF. This chain uses TRBV11-2 with TRBJ2-2, with unresolved D. The CDR3 contains 16 residues. Germline-derived CDR1 and CDR2 are SGHAT and FQNNGV. V was cut by 5 bases and J by 4 bases, with 17 bases left in between.

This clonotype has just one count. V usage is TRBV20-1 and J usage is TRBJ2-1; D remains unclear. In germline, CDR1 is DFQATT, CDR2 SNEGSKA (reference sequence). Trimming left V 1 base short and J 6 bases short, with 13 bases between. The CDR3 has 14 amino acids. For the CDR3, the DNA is TGCAGTGCTAGAGGCCGTCAGCGCTTCAATGAGCAGTTCTTC. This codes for CSARGRQRFNEQFF.

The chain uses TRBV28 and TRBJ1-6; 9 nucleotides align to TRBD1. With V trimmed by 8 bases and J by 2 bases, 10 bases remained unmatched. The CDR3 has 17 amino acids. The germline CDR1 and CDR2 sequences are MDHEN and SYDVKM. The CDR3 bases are TGTGCCAGCGCACCCAATACAGGGGGCGCCTATAATTCACCCCTCCACTTT. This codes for CASAPNTGGAYNSPLHF.

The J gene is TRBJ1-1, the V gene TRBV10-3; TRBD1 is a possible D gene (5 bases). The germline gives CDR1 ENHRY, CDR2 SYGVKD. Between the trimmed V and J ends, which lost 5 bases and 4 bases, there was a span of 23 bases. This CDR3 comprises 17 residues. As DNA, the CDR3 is TGTGCCATCAGTTGGAGGGGAAGGAACAAAGATGGCACTGAAGCTTTCTTT. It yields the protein CAISWRGRNKDGTEAFF.

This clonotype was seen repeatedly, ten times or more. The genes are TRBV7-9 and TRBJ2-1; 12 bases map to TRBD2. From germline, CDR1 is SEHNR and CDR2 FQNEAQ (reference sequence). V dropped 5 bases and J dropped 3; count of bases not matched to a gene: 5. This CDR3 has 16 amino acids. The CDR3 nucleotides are TGTGCCAGCAGCCCACTAGCGGGAGGAAACTACAATGAGCAGTTCTTC. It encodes CASSPLAGGNYNEQFF.

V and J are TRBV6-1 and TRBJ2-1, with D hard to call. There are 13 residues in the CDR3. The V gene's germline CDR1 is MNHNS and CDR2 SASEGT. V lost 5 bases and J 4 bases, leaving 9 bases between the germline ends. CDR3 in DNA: TGTGCCAGCAGTTCGGTCTGGTACAATGAGCAGTTCTTC. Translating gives CASSSVWYNEQFF.

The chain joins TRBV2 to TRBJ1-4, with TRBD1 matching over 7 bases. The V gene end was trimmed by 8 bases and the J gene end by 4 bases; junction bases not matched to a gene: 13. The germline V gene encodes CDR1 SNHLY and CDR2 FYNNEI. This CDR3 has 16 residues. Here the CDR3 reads CASAPTHRGSNEKLFF. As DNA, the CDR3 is TGTGCCAGCGCACCCACCCACAGGGGAAGTAATGAAAAACTGTTTTTT.

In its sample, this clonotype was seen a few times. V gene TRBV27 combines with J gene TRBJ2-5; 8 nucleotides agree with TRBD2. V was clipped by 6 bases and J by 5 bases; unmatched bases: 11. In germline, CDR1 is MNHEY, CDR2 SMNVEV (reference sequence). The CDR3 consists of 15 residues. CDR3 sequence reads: CASRLGGARLETQYF. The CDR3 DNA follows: TGTGCCAGCAGGCTCGGGGGGGCCAGATTGGAGACCCAGTACTTC.

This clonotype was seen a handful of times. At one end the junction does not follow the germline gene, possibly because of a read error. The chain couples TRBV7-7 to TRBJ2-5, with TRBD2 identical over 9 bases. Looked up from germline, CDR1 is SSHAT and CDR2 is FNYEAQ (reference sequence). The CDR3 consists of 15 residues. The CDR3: CASSPNEAGGETQYF. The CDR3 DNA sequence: TGTGCTAGCAGCCCGAACGAAGCGGGGGGAGAGACCCAGTACTTC.

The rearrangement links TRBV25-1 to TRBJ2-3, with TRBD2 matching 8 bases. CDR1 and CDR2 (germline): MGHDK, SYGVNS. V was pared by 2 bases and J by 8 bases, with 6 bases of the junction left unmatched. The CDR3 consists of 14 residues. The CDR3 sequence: CASSETGTRSTQYF. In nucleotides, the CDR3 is TGTGCCAGCAGTGAAACAGGGACTAGAAGTACGCAGTATTTT.

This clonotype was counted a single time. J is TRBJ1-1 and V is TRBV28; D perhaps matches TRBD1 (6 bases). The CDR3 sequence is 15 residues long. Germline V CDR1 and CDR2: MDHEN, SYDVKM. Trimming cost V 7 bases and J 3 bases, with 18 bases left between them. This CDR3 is CASNFGGRWDTEAFF. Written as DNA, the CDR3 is TGTGCCAGCAACTTTGGGGGGCGTTGGGACACTGAAGCTTTCTTT.

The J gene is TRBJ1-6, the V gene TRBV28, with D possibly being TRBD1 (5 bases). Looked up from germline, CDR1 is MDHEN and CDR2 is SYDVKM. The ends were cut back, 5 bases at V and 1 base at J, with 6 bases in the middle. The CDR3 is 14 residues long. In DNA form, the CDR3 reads TGTGCCAGCAGTGCAGGGTCCTATAATTCACCCCTCCACTTT. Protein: CASSAGSYNSPLHF.

CDR3 DNA: TGTGCCAGCAGAAAAACTAATGAAAAACTGTTTTTT. Its protein product is CASRKTNEKLFF. The chain uses TRBV27 and TRBJ1-4; D is unclear. The CDR3 is 12 amino acids. The ends were cut back, 6 bases at V and 1 base at J, with 3 bases in the middle. The germline CDR1 and CDR2 sequences are MNHEY and SMNVEV (reference sequence). Combining the CDR3 with reference TRBV27 and TRBJ1-4 gives the whole variable domain EAQVTQNPRYLITVTGKKLTVTCSQNMNHEYMSWYRQDPGLGLRQIYYSMNVEVTDKGDVPEGYKVSRKEKRNFPLILESPSPNQTSLYFCASRKTNEKLFFGSGTQLSVL.

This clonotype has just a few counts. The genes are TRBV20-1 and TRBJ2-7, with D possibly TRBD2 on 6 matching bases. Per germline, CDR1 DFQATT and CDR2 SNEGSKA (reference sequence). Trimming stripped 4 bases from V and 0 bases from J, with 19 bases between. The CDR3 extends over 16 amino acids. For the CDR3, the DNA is TGCAGTGCTATTGAGCTAGCGCCAACCTCCTCCTACGAGCAGTACTTC. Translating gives CSAIELAPTSSYEQYF.

As DNA, the CDR3 is TGTGCCAGTAGTATTTATGATGGCTACACCTTC. Protein sequence: CASSIYDGYTF. The chain employs TRBV19 and TRBJ1-2; D not certain. The V and J ends lost 3 bases and 6 bases respectively, with 5 bases between them. The germline gives CDR1 LNHDA, CDR2 SQIVND (reference sequence). CDR3 size: 11 residues.

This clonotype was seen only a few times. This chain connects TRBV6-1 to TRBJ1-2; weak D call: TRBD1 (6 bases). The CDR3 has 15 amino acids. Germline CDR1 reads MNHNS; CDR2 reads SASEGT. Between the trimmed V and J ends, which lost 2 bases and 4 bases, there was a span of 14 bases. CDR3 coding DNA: TGTGCCAGCAGTGAACAGGGGACGACCGGCTATGGCTACACCTTC. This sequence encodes CASSEQGTTGYGYTF.

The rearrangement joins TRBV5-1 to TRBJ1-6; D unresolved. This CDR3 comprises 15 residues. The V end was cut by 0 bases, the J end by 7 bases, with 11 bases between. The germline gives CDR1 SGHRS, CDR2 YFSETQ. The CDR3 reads CASSLDTARNSPLHF. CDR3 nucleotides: TGCGCCAGCAGCTTGGATACAGCCCGGAATTCACCCCTCCACTTT.

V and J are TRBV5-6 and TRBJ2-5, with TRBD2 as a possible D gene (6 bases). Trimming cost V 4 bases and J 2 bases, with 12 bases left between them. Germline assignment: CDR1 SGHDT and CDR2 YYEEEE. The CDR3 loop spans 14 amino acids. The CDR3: CASSVLAGQETQYF. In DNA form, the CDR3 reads TGTGCCAGCAGCGTACTAGCAGGGCAAGAGACCCAGTACTTC.

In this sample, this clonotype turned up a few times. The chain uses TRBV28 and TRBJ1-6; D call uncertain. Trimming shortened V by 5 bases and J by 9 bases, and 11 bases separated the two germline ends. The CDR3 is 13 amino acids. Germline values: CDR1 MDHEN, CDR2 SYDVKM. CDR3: CASSPLTLSPLHF. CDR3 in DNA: TGTGCCAGCAGTCCCCTTACCCTTTCACCCCTCCACTTT.

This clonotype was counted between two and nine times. The CDR3 bases are TGTGCCAGCAGTTTATCCCCAACAATTGAGCAGTTCTTC. It encodes CASSLSPTIEQFF. The V call is TRBV27, the J call TRBJ2-1; D is uncertain. The CDR3 sequence is 13 residues long. Germline loops: CDR1 MNHEY, CDR2 SMNVEV (reference sequence). The V end lost 0 bases, the J end lost 9 bases, and 9 bases lay between the germline ends.

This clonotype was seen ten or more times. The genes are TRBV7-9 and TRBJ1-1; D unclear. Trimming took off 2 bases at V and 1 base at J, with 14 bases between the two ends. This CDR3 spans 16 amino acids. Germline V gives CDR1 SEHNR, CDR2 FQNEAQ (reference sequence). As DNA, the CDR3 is TGTGCCAGCAGCTTAATCTGGGCGAAAGGGAACACTGAAGCTTTCTTT. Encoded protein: CASSLIWAKGNTEAFF.

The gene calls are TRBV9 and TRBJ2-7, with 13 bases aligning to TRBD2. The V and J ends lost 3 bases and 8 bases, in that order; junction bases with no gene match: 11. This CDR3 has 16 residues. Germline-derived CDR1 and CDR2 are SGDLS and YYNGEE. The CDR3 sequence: CASSAPTSGGTDKQYF. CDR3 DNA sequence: TGTGCCAGCAGCGCTCCGACTAGCGGGGGGACGGATAAGCAGTACTTC. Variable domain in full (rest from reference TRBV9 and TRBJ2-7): DSGVTQTPKHLITATGQRVTLRCSPRSGDLSVYWYQQSLDQGLQFLIQYYNGEERAKGNILERFSAQQFPDLHSELNLSSLELGDSALYFCASSAPTSGGTDKQYFGPGTRLTVT.

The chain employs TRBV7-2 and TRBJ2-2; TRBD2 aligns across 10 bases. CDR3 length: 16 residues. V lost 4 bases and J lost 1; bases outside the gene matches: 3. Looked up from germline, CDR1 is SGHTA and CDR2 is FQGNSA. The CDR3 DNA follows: TGTGCCAGCAGCTCAGCTAGCGGGAGGAACACCGGGGAGCTGTTTTTT. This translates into CASSSASGRNTGELFF.

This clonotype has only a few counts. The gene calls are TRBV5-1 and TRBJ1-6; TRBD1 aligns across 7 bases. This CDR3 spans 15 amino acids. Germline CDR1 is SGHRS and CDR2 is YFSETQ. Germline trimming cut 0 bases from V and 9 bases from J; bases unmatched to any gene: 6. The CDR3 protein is CASSLERTGSSPLHF. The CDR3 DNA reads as TGCGCCAGCAGCTTGGAGCGGACAGGTAGTTCACCCCTCCACTTT.

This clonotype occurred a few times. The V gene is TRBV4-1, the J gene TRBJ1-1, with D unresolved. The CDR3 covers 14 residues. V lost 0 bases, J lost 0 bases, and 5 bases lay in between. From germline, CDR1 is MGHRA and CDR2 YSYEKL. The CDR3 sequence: CASSQEKVNTEAFF. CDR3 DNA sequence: TGCGCCAGCAGCCAAGAAAAGGTGAACACTGAAGCTTTCTTT.

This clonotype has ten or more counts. The CDR3 coding sequence is TGTGCCAGCAGTTTAGCCGGGCCGGCGGAGGGCTACACCTTC. Its protein is CASSLAGPAEGYTF. J is TRBJ1-2 and V is TRBV12-3 or TRBV12-4, with D unresolved. The CDR3 length is 14 residues. V was pared by 0 bases and J by 8 bases, with 13 bases between.